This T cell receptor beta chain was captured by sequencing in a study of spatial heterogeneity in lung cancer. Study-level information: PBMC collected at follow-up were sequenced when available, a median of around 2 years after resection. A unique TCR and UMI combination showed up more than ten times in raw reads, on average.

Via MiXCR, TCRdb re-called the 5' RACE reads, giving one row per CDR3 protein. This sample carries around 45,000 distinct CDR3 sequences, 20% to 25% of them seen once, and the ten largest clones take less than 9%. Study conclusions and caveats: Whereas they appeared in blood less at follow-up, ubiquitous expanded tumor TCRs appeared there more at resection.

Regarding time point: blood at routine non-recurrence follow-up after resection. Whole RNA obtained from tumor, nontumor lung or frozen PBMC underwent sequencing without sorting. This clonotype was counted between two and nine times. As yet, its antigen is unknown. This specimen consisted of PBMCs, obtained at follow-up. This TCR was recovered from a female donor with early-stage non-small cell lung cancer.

DNA of the CDR3: TGTGCCAGCGTGGTGATCCTGGGATACACTGAAGCTTTCTTT. This sequence encodes CASVVILGYTEAFF. The chain recombines TRBV6-1 with TRBJ1-1; D not resolved. Trimming left V 8 bases short and J 3 bases short, with 16 bases between. CDR1 is MNHNS and CDR2 is SASEGT in the germline V gene. CDR3 length: 14 amino acids.